This T cell receptor beta chain was captured in a study of T cells in Graves' hyperthyroidism and ophthalmopathy. V dropped 5 bases and J dropped 4 bases, with 18 bases sitting between them. Germline lookup yields CDR1 SEHNR and CDR2 FQNEAQ (reference sequence). The CDR3 runs 15 residues. From RNA transcripts, TCR beta CDR3 regions were amplified. First-round RT-PCR targeting the TCR CDR3 was performed with the HTBI primer set. Each CDR3 protein is one row after TCRdb ran MiXCR on the multiplex PCR reads. Of roughly 520,000 distinct CDR3 sequences listed, around 22% were seen once; the top ten hold about 11%.

Material for sequencing was blood. The chain links TRBV7-9 to TRBJ2-7; TRBD2 is a possible D gene (6 bases). The source is a woman aged 25-40 years with Graves' ophthalmopathy. CDR3 sequence: CASSPRRDGTYEQYF. In nucleotides, the CDR3 is TGTGCCAGCAGCCCTCGCCGGGACGGGACTTACGAGCAGTACTTC.